A selection of T cell receptor beta chains follows, all from one sample in a study of OX40 agonist ivuxolimab in advanced cancers. Data came from immunoSEQ multiplex PCR; TCRdb stores just in-frame clones and leaves some out. The profile shows over 90,000 clones, around 87% of them singletons. The sequencing used CD4+ or CD8+ T cells sorted from blood, collected in a trial of the OX40 agonist ivuxolimab. The receptors were gathered from an adult with an advanced solid tumor such as melanoma, head and neck, liver or kidney cancer. Both conserved end residues are part of each CDR3. A D gene is named only where the DNA matches it firmly. A row's size may be missing; if present it is once, few, many or a size class.

J | V | D | size | DNA | CDR3
TRBJ2-6 | TRBV7-9 | - | - | TGTGCCAGCAGCTTAGCTGTCTCCGGGGCCAACGTCCTGACTTTC | CASSLAVSGANVLTF
TRBJ2-5 | TRBV11-2 | TRBD1 | - | TGTGCCAGCAGCTTAGGACAGGGGGATGGGGAGACCCAGTACTTC | CASSLGQGDGETQYF
TRBJ1-2 | TRBV6-1 | TRBD1 | - | TGTGCCAGCAGTGGGACAGGGAGGAACTATGGCTACACCTTC | CASSGTGRNYGYTF
TRBJ2-1 | TRBV5-1 | - | - | TGCGCCAGCAGACGACCGAGCTCCTACAATGAGCAGTTCTTC | CASRRPSSYNEQFF
TRBJ2-3 | TRBV20-1 | - | - | TGCAGTGCTAGTCTGTCAGATACGCAGTATTTT | CSASLSDTQYF
TRBJ1-5 | TRBV19 | - | - | TGTGCCAGTAAAACGGGGAGTAGCAATCAGCCCCAGCATTTT | CASKTGSSNQPQHF
TRBJ2-2 | TRBV19 | - | - | TGTGCCAGTAGTATTAGAGTAGCCCGTCGTTCTTACACCGGGGAGCTGTTTTTT | CASSIRVARRSYTGELFF
TRBJ2-7 | TRBV4-2 | TRBD2 | - | TGTGCCAGCAGCCAAGTAGCAGCGGGGTCCTACGAGCAGTACTTC | CASSQVAAGSYEQYF
TRBJ2-5 | TRBV9 | TRBD2 | - | TGTGCCAGCAGCGTAGAGAGCGGGAGTCTTCAAGAGACCCAGTACTTC | CASSVESGSLQETQYF
TRBJ1-5 | TRBV10-3 | - | - | TGTGCCATCAGTGATTTTAGCAATCAGCCCCAGCATTTT | CAISDFSNQPQHF
TRBJ1-4 | TRBV9 | - | - | TGTGCCAGCAGCGCCCAGGGCCGGGGGTTACTGTTTTTT | CASSAQGRGLLFF
TRBJ1-1 | TRBV6-1 | - | - | TGTGCCGTGGGGGGCTGGGCCACTGAAGCTTTCTTT | CAVGGWATEAFF
TRBJ1-2 | TRBV7-2 | - | - | TGTGCCAGCAGCTTATATGGGGCAAACTATGGCTACACCTTC | CASSLYGANYGYTF
TRBJ1-2 | TRBV10-3 | TRBD1 | - | TGTGCCATCAGTGAGTCCACGCCCCGGGACAGGGGGTCCTATGGCTACACCTTC | CAISESTPRDRGSYGYTF
TRBJ2-3 | TRBV5-1 | TRBD2 | - | TGCGCCAGCAGCTTACTAGCGGGAGGGCAGGATACGCAGTATTTT | CASSLLAGGQDTQYF
TRBJ2-5 | TRBV6-1 | TRBD2 | - | TGTGCCAGCAGTGAAGCTCCCGGACTAGCTAAAGAGACCCAGTACTTC | CASSEAPGLAKETQYF
TRBJ1-4 | TRBV5-8 | TRBD1 | - | TGTGCCAGCAGCTTAGAGGGGGCCACTAATGAAAAACTGTTTTTT | CASSLEGATNEKLFF
TRBJ2-3 | TRBV5-4 | TRBD2 | - | TGTGCCAGCAGCTTCACGGGAGGGCCCTCCCGTACGCAGTATTTT | CASSFTGGPSRTQYF
TRBJ2-1 | TRBV7-2 | - | - | TGTGCCAGCAGCTCCGACGGGACTCACAGGGGCCGGTTCTTC | CASSSDGTHRGRFF
TRBJ2-7 | TRBV28 | - | - | TGTGCCAGCAGAGGGCTTTACGAGCAGTACTTC | CASRGLYEQYF
TRBJ1-1 | TRBV27 | - | once | TGTGCCAGCAGTTTTGCGCAGGGCACTGAAGCTTTCTTT | CASSFAQGTEAFF
TRBJ1-5 | TRBV9 | TRBD1 | - | TGTGCCAGCAGCGTAGGCCCAGGGGGTCTTGGTAGCAATCAGCCCCAGCATTTT | CASSVGPGGLGSNQPQHF
TRBJ2-1 | TRBV5-1 | - | - | TGCGCCAGCAGCTTATTGGCAGGGTCCTACAATGAGCAGTTCTTC | CASSLLAGSYNEQFF
TRBJ1-2 | TRBV14 | TRBD1 | - | TGTGCCAGCAGTAAAGGGGGCTTCGGCTATGGCTACACCTTC | CASSKGGFGYGYTF
TRBJ2-1 | TRBV28 | TRBD1 | - | TGTGCCAGCACTTCGCAGTCAGCAGGGGGCGGAAATGAGCAGTTCTTC | CASTSQSAGGGNEQFF
TRBJ2-2 | TRBV6-1 | - | - | TGTGCCAGCAGTGACGGGAACACCGGGGAGCTGTTTTTT | CASSDGNTGELFF
TRBJ1-4 | TRBV19 | - | - | TGTGCCAGCGCGGGTTTTGATGAAAAACTGTTTTTT | CASAGFDEKLFF
TRBJ2-2 | TRBV5-1 | - | - | TGCGCCAGCAGCTCCGCCCCGAAACCCCAGGGGATCGGGGAGCTGTTTTTT | CASSSAPKPQGIGELFF
TRBJ1-2 | TRBV19 | - | - | TGTGCCAGTAGTCGGGACCGCAATCTCTATGGCTACACCTTC | CASSRDRNLYGYTF
TRBJ1-1 | TRBV19 | - | - | TGTGCCAGTAGTGGAAACAGGGTTGAAGCTTTCTTT | CASSGNRVEAFF
TRBJ2-7 | TRBV7-9 | - | - | TGTGCCAGCAGCTTATTAGGTGGCTACGAGCAGTACTTC | CASSLLGGYEQYF
TRBJ1-4 | TRBV5-6 | TRBD1 | once | TGTGCCAGCAGCCTCAACAGGGGACCTCGGCCTAATGAAAAACTGTTTTTT | CASSLNRGPRPNEKLFF
TRBJ2-3 | TRBV10-3 | TRBD2 | - | TGTGCCATCAGTGGGGTAGCGGGGGGCCTCACAGATACGCAGTATTTT | CAISGVAGGLTDTQYF
TRBJ2-7 | TRBV14 | - | - | TGTGCCAGCAGCCAAGATATGCTTTACGAGCAGTACTTC | CASSQDMLYEQYF
TRBJ1-1 | TRBV5-4 | - | - | TGTGCCAGCAGCTTGCTCGATGGTGGTACTGAAGCTTTCTTT | CASSLLDGGTEAFF
TRBJ1-1 | TRBV25-1 | TRBD1 | few | TGTGCCAGTTGGGCCAGGGGGAAGAACACTGAAGCTTTCTTT | CASWARGKNTEAFF
TRBJ2-1 | TRBV4-2 | TRBD2 | - | TGTGCCAGCAGCCAACTGACTAGCGGCTCCTACAATGAGCAGTTCTTC | CASSQLTSGSYNEQFF
TRBJ2-3 | TRBV29-1 | TRBD1 | - | TGCAGCGTTGCGGGGACAGCAGGGCCAGATACGCAGTATTTT | CSVAGTAGPDTQYF
TRBJ1-5 | TRBV6-5 | - | few | TGTGCCAGCAGAACGGGGGACAATCAGCCCCAGCATTTT | CASRTGDNQPQHF
TRBJ1-3 | TRBV5-1 | - | - | TGCGCCAGCAGCTTGGACAGGGCGACAGGAAACACCATATATTTT | CASSLDRATGNTIYF
TRBJ2-3 | TRBV6-1 | TRBD2 | - | TGTGCCAGCAGTGAAGGAAGTCGAGCGGGAGGGCCAGATACGCAGTATTTT | CASSEGSRAGGPDTQYF
TRBJ2-1 | TRBV2 | TRBD1 | - | TGTGCCAGCAGTTTAACTAAACCGGGACAGGGCACTATTTCCTACAATGAGCAGTTCTTC | CASSLTKPGQGTISYNEQFF
TRBJ1-4 | TRBV5-4 | - | - | TGTGCCAGCAGCTTGGGGGGGAAGGGTGGCGCTAATGAAAAACTGTTTTTT | CASSLGGKGGANEKLFF
TRBJ2-5 | TRBV25-1 | - | - | TGTGCCAGCAGCGCCCGGGGGGCCCTGGAGACCCAGTACTTC | CASSARGALETQYF
TRBJ2-3 | TRBV28 | - | once | TGTGCCAGCAGTTTATGGCCCACAGATACGCAGTATTTT | CASSLWPTDTQYF
TRBJ2-3 | TRBV28 | TRBD1 | - | TGTGCCAGCAGTGACGGACAGGGGGCCACAGATACGCAGTATTTT | CASSDGQGATDTQYF
TRBJ1-2 | TRBV30 | - | - | TGTGCCTGGATCAACGGGCGCTATGGCTACACCTTC | CAWINGRYGYTF
TRBJ2-2 | TRBV2 | - | few | TGTGCCAGCAGTGAATGGTCCAACACCGGGGAGCTGTTTTTT | CASSEWSNTGELFF
TRBJ1-4 | TRBV5-5 | - | few | TGTGCCAGCAGCTTGGCGGGGACCGGAGCTCTTAATGAAAAACTGTTTTTT | CASSLAGTGALNEKLFF
TRBJ1-4 | TRBV5-1 | - | - | TGCGCCAGCAGCACACGAGGTGAAAAACTGTTTTTT | CASSTRGEKLFF
TRBJ2-3 | TRBV7-6 | - | - | TGTGCCAGCAGCCGAGACAGCACAGATACGCAGTATTTT | CASSRDSTDTQYF
TRBJ2-5 | TRBV30 | - | - | TGTGCCTGGAGTGTAATCCGGAATCAAGAGACCCAGTACTTC | CAWSVIRNQETQYF